Presented here are 24 T cell receptor beta chains from one specimen sequenced in a study of EBV T-cell therapy then PD-1 blockade in nasopharyngeal carcinoma. Indicated treatment: AdE1-LMPpoly-expanded autologous EBV-specific T-cell therapy followed by anti-PD-1 nivolumab. Some clones are missing from TCRdb's copy, which holds only in-frame ones; the method was immunoSEQ multiplex PCR. The top ten hold around 24% of the sample, which has about 20,000 clones, 82% seen once. These receptors lack a known antigen. Here the sequenced sample was CD8+ T cells from blood, taken at day -245 from a patient whose treatment included autologous EBV-specific T cells and nivolumab. These receptors all stem from a man between 40 and 49 years old with nasopharyngeal carcinoma.

The rearrangement joins TRBV9 to TRBJ2-4; D is perhaps TRBD2 (6 bases). Germline V gene sequence: CDR1 SGDLS, CDR2 YYNGEE. This CDR3 spans 13 amino acids. The V and J ends lost 0 bases and 12 bases respectively, with 13 bases between them. The CDR3 is CASSVGGVTDQYF. The CDR3 nucleotides are TGTGCCAGCAGCGTAGGGGGGGTGACAGATCAGTACTTC.

The chain employs TRBV25-1 and TRBJ2-3, with D perhaps assigned TRBD1 or TRBD2 (6 bases each). CDR1 is MGHDK, CDR2 SYGVNS, per germline. Trimming removed 3 bases at V and 2 bases at J, with 12 bases between. The CDR3 totals 15 residues. CDR3 coding DNA: TGTGCCAGCAGTGATGCGAGGGGGGACACAGATACGCAGTATTTT. Amino acids: CASSDARGDTDTQYF.

CDR3 sequence: CASSETVTYEQYF. The CDR3 DNA reads TGTGCCAGCAGTGAGACAGTTACCTACGAGCAGTACTTC. The chain combines TRBV27 with TRBJ2-7, with D tentatively TRBD1 (5 bases). Trimming pared 5 bases from V and 2 bases from J, leaving 10 bases between. Germline V lookup: CDR1 MNHEY, CDR2 SMNVEV (reference sequence). This CDR3 is built from 13 residues.

The chain combines TRBV9 with TRBJ2-2, with D uncertain. Germline values: CDR1 SGDLS, CDR2 YYNGEE. The V end lost 5 bases, the J end lost 10 bases, and 12 bases lay between the germline ends. This CDR3 has 12 residues. In DNA form, the CDR3 reads TGTGCCAGCAGTATGTTCGGTTCGGAGCTGTTTTTT. It codes for CASSMFGSELFF.

This clone has only a few counts. The rearrangement joins TRBV4-1 to TRBJ2-5; D is possibly TRBD2 (6 bases). V lost 3 bases, J lost 3 bases, and 8 bases lay in between. The CDR3 contains 13 residues. Germline values: CDR1 MGHRA, CDR2 YSYEKL. DNA of the CDR3: TGCGCCAGCAGCCATGCTAGCGAAGAGACCCAGTACTTC. As protein: CASSHASEETQYF.

The rearrangement uses TRBV9 and TRBJ2-1; unclear D gene. The CDR3 length is 14 residues. CDR1 and CDR2 (germline): SGDLS, YYNGEE. V was cut by 4 bases and J by 3 bases, with 11 bases left in between. CDR3 DNA sequence: TGTGCCAGCAGCCTAGACAATAGCTACAATGAGCAGTTCTTC. This gives the protein CASSLDNSYNEQFF.

The genes are TRBV24-1 and TRBJ1-2; D may be TRBD1 (5 bases). The CDR3 extends over 16 amino acids. CDR1 KGHDR and CDR2 SFDVKD come from the germline V gene. V was cut by 2 bases and J by 8 bases, with 20 bases left in between. The CDR3 region is CATSDSFIGAEEGYTF. CDR3 bases: TGTGCCACCAGTGATTCCTTCATAGGGGCAGAAGAAGGCTACACCTTC.

This clone appeared once. V is TRBV15 and J is TRBJ2-1, with TRBD1 matching over 10 bases. CDR1 and CDR2 from the germline V gene are LNHNV and YYDKDF (reference sequence). With V trimmed by 1 base and J by 4 bases, 1 base remained unmatched. CDR3 length: 15 amino acids. This CDR3 is CATSRGQGAYNEQFF. As DNA, the CDR3 is TGTGCCACCAGCAGAGGACAGGGGGCGTACAATGAGCAGTTCTTC.

The rearrangement joins TRBV7-3 to TRBJ1-3; no clear D gene. V lost 2 bases and J 0 bases, leaving 11 bases between the germline ends. Germline assignment: CDR1 SGHTA and CDR2 FQGTGA. This CDR3 is 16 amino acids long. The CDR3 spells CASSLSGPTSGNTIYF. Here the CDR3 DNA reads TGTGCCAGCAGCTTATCTGGGCCTACCTCTGGAAACACCATATATTTT.

The chain joins TRBV11-2 to TRBJ2-2; a weak D match, TRBD1 (5 bases). Germline CDR1 reads SGHAT; CDR2 reads FQNNGV. The V end lost 3 bases, the J end lost 4 bases, and 18 bases lay between the germline ends. The CDR3 has 17 residues. The CDR3 is CASSFVFSRAFTGELFF. The DNA of the CDR3 is TGTGCCAGCAGCTTCGTTTTCTCCAGGGCATTCACCGGGGAGCTGTTTTTT.

V and J are TRBV6-5 and TRBJ2-7, with D tentatively TRBD2 (6 bases). This CDR3 is 15 amino acids long. The ends were cut back, 5 bases at V and 3 bases at J, with 17 bases in the middle. Germline V lookup: CDR1 MNHEY, CDR2 SVGAGI. This CDR3 reads CASSPDLGGVYEQYF. Here the CDR3 DNA reads TGTGCCAGCAGTCCCGACCTAGGCGGGGTCTACGAGCAGTACTTC.

The gene calls are TRBV7-2 and TRBJ1-6; D is unclear. The CDR3 has 13 residues. The germline gives CDR1 SGHTA, CDR2 FQGNSA. Deletions cut 3 bases from V and 10 bases from J, with 10 bases between. CDR3 loop: CASSFELESPLHF. The CDR3 region has the DNA TGTGCCAGCAGCTTTGAATTAGAATCACCCCTCCACTTT.

The gene calls are TRBV14 and TRBJ2-7; 12 bases agree with TRBD1. Germline CDR1 SGHDN, CDR2 FVKESK. The CDR3 is made up of 17 amino acids. Losses at the gene ends were 2 bases for V and 1 base for J; bases not matched to a gene: 6. The CDR3 sequence is CASSQTPGQGASYEQYF. The CDR3 DNA sequence: TGTGCCAGCAGCCAAACTCCGGGACAGGGGGCATCCTACGAGCAGTACTTC.

The chain recombines TRBV7-8 with TRBJ1-1; maybe TRBD1 (6 bases). This CDR3 comprises 14 residues. Germline loops: CDR1 SGHVS, CDR2 FQNEAQ. Trimming shortened V by 1 base and J by 10 bases, and 16 bases separated the two germline ends. CDR3 protein: CASSLGTDRGAAFF. CDR3 DNA sequence: TGTGCCAGCAGCTTAGGGACAGACCGGGGTGCAGCTTTCTTT.

The J gene is TRBJ1-2, the V gene TRBV6-6, with TRBD1 matching over 8 bases. The CDR3 has 15 amino acids. V lost 7 bases and J lost 4; bases outside the gene matches: 11. The germline gives CDR1 MNHNY, CDR2 SVGAGI (reference sequence). CDR3 nucleotide sequence: TGTGCCAGCACAAATGAGACAGGGGAGGCCTATGGCTACACCTTC. Translated: CASTNETGEAYGYTF.

V gene TRBV6-2 or TRBV6-3 combines with J gene TRBJ2-1; the D gene could be TRBD1 or TRBD2 (5 bases each). Germline loops: CDR1 MNHEY, CDR2 SVGEGT. V was pared by 5 bases and J by 4 bases, with 15 bases between. This CDR3 is built from 15 residues. In DNA form, the CDR3 reads TGTGCCAGCAGTCTAGGGACCTCTGATTACAATGAGCAGTTCTTC. It encodes CASSLGTSDYNEQFF.

V usage is TRBV13 and J usage is TRBJ2-3; D is uncertain. Per the germline V gene, CDR1 is PRHDT and CDR2 is FYEKMQ (reference sequence). V dropped 4 bases and J dropped 0 bases, with 14 bases sitting between them. This CDR3 comprises 16 residues. For the CDR3, the DNA is TGTGCCAGCAGCTCTTCCCTGCGCGGTAGCACAGATACGCAGTATTTT. It yields the protein CASSSSLRGSTDTQYF. Based on the CDR3 plus reference TRBV13 and TRBJ2-3, the full variable domain is AAGVIQSPRHLIKEKRETATLKCYPIPRHDTVYWYQQGPGQDPQFLISFYEKMQSDKGSIPDRFSAQQFSDYHSELNMSSLELGDSALYFCASSSSLRGSTDTQYFGPGTRLTVL.

This clone was found once. This rearrangement joins TRBV15 to TRBJ1-4; maybe TRBD1 (6 bases). Germline V gene data show CDR1 as LNHNV and CDR2 as YYDKDF (reference sequence). V was pared by 0 bases and J by 5 bases, with 13 bases between. CDR3 length: 16 residues. The CDR3 is CATSRDFGTGNEKLFF. In DNA form, the CDR3 reads TGTGCCACCAGCAGAGATTTTGGAACAGGGAATGAAAAACTGTTTTTT.

V is TRBV5-1 and J is TRBJ2-2, with TRBD2 as a possible D gene (6 bases). Trimming took off 7 bases at V and 8 bases at J, with 15 bases between the two ends. Germline CDR1 and CDR2: SGHRS and YFSETQ. This CDR3 spans 13 amino acids. This CDR3 reads CASHSGLFGELFF. In DNA, the CDR3 is TGCGCCAGCCATAGCGGTCTGTTTGGGGAGCTGTTTTTT. Variable domain in full (rest from reference TRBV5-1 and TRBJ2-2): KAGVTQTPRYLIKTRGQQVTLSCSPISGHRSVSWYQQTPGQGLQFLFEYFSETQRNKGNFPGRFSGRQFSNSRSEMNVSTLELGDSALYLCASHSGLFGELFFGEGSRLTVL.

The chain carries TRBV7-2 and TRBJ2-1, with 12 bases identical to TRBD1. The CDR3 is made up of 15 amino acids. Unmatched junction bases numbered 7, after V lost 4 bases and J lost 9 bases. The germline V gene encodes CDR1 SGHTA and CDR2 FQGNSA. This chain's CDR3 is CASSYRDRGLSEQFF. CDR3 DNA: TGTGCCAGCAGCTACCGGGACAGGGGGCTAAGTGAGCAGTTCTTC.

The chain is built from TRBV6-2 or TRBV6-3 and TRBJ1-5; a possible D gene is TRBD1 (6 bases). Germline V lookup: CDR1 MNHEY, CDR2 SVGEGT. The CDR3 is 13 residues long. Trimming shortened V by 0 bases and J by 11 bases, and 11 bases separated the two germline ends. CDR3 bases: TGTGCCAGCAGTTACTCCCCCCCAGGGGCCCAGCATTTT. Translation gives CASSYSPPGAQHF.

This chain uses TRBV4-1 with TRBJ2-1, with 9 bases identical to TRBD2. The V and J ends lost 1 base and 2 bases, in that order; junction bases with no gene match: 3. This CDR3 is built from 16 residues. Germline lookup yields CDR1 MGHRA and CDR2 YSYEKL. The CDR3 nucleotides are TGCGCCAGCAGCCAAGGGCCTAGCGGGGCCTACAATGAGCAGTTCTTC. It codes for CASSQGPSGAYNEQFF.

The V gene is TRBV5-1, the J gene TRBJ2-1; TRBD2 agrees at 11 bases. The CDR3 runs 18 residues. With V trimmed by 3 bases and J by 7 bases, 15 bases remained unmatched. Germline V gene data show CDR1 as SGHRS and CDR2 as YFSETQ. CDR3 DNA sequence: TGCGCCAGCAGCTCAGATACTAGCGGGGGTAAGCTGTGGAATGAGCAGTTCTTC. This gives the protein CASSSDTSGGKLWNEQFF.

The V gene is TRBV5-5, the J gene TRBJ1-2; 9 nucleotides align to TRBD1. The CDR3 spans 13 residues. J lost 8 bases, V lost 4 bases, and 6 bases had no gene match. Germline CDR1 reads SGHKS; CDR2 reads YYEKEE (reference sequence). The CDR3 loop is CASSRGQGGGYTF. As DNA, the CDR3 is TGTGCCAGCAGCAGGGGACAGGGAGGCGGCTACACCTTC.